This T cell receptor (beta chain) derives from a study of blood T cell repertoires in COVID-19. Study-level information: COVID-19 samples, acute and convalescent, were from the United States, Italy and Spain. The analysed material was cDNA or gDNA that came from T cells, B-cell-depleted T cells, or PBMCs.

In the study's own analysis: Counts of nucleated cells, estimated from reference gene primer amplification, were obtained. Repertoires were generated with immunoSEQ multiplex PCR, while TCRdb's copy carries only in-frame clones and drops some. The DNA was the basis for D and trimming; V, J and clone size are from that table. Of approximately 31,000 clones listed, approximately 89% are singletons. This clone was found once. The CDR3 has 14 residues. Per germline, CDR1 MNHEY and CDR2 SVGAGI. Trimming took off 0 bases at V and 5 bases at J, with 8 bases between the two ends. The J gene is TRBJ1-5, the V gene TRBV6-5, with D perhaps TRBD1 (6 bases). This receptor was obtained from a man aged 55-75 years with acute or convalescent COVID-19. Sequenced input: peripheral blood. CDR3 amino acids: CASSYSGGYQPQHF. DNA of the CDR3: TGTGCCAGCAGTTACTCTGGGGGCTATCAGCCCCAGCATTTT.